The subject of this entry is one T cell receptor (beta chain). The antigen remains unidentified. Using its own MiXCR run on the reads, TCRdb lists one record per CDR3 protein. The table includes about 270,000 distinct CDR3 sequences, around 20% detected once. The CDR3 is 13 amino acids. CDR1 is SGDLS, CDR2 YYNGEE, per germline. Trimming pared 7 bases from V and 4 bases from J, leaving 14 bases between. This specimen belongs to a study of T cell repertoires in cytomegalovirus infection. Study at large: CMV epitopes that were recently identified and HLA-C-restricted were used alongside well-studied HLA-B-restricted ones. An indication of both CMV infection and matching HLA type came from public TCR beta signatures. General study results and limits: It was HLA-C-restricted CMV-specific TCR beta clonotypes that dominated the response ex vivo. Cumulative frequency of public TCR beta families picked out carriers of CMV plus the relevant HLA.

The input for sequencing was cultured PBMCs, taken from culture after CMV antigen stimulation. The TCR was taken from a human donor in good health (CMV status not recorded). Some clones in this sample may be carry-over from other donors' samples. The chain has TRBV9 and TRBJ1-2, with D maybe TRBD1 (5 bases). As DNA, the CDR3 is TGTGCCAGCCGGGACGATCGGCCCTATGGCTACACCTTC. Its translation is CASRDDRPYGYTF.